The 31 T cell receptor beta chains below all came from one sample that was sequenced in a study of blood T cell repertoires in COVID-19. Method: immunoSEQ multiplex PCR; TCRdb's copy keeps in-frame clones and lacks some. Among about 140,000 clones, approximately 85% were seen once, and the ten largest hold roughly 4%. Sequencing used peripheral blood. The receptors derive from a woman of 80 years or more with acute or convalescent COVID-19.

In this sample, this clone turned up once. J is TRBJ1-3 and V is TRBV10-1; D not certain. Germline assignment: CDR1 WNHNN and CDR2 SYGVQD (reference sequence). Between the trimmed V and J ends, which lost 3 bases and 0 bases, there was a span of 6 bases. CDR3 length equals 14 residues. CDR3 amino acids: CASSDFGSGNTIYF. The CDR3 DNA sequence: TGCGCCAGCAGTGACTTCGGCTCTGGAAACACCATATATTTT.

J is TRBJ2-7 and V is TRBV18; D is uncertain. Germline loops: CDR1 KGHSH, CDR2 LQKENI. V gave up 3 bases and J gave up 1 base, with 10 bases separating them. This CDR3 comprises 14 residues. CDR3: CASSPLQDSYEQYF. CDR3 DNA: TGTGCCAGCTCACCTTTGCAGGATTCCTACGAGCAGTACTTC.

The sample holds one count of this clone. The chain uses TRBV28 and TRBJ2-1; maybe TRBD2 (6 bases). The length of the CDR3 is 14 residues. CDR1 and CDR2 from the germline V gene are MDHEN and SYDVKM. V lost 0 bases, J lost 5 bases, and 8 bases lay in between. DNA for the CDR3: TGTGCCAGCAGTTTATGGTGGGGGGACAATGAGCAGTTCTTC. It encodes CASSLWWGDNEQFF.

The chain is built from TRBV10-1 and TRBJ2-3; perhaps TRBD1 as D (5 bases). Trimming took off 6 bases at V and 1 base at J, with 17 bases between the two ends. Germline V gives CDR1 WNHNN, CDR2 SYGVQD (reference sequence). CDR3 length: 16 residues. CDR3 in amino acids: CASRNGVTTGTDTQYF. The CDR3 DNA reads as TGCGCCAGCAGAAACGGCGTTACGACAGGCACAGATACGCAGTATTTT.

The rearrangement joins TRBV3-1 (or the pseudogene TRBV3-2) to TRBJ2-7; 10 nucleotides align to TRBD1. The V gene's germline CDR1 is LGHDT and CDR2 YNNKEL (reference sequence). The V and J ends lost 4 bases and 1 base, in that order; junction bases with no gene match: 4. The CDR3 is 15 residues long. DNA of the CDR3: TGTGCCAGCAGCCCTCGGGACAGGGGTTCCTACGAGCAGTACTTC. It codes for CASSPRDRGSYEQYF.

V is TRBV19 and J is TRBJ1-6; the D gene is possibly TRBD1 (6 bases). Trimming took 8 bases from V and 0 from J, leaving 14 bases between them. Germline CDR1 reads LNHDA; CDR2 reads SQIVND (reference sequence). This CDR3 is built from 16 residues. The CDR3, as DNA: TGTGCCAGTCGAATTTCACAGGGCTCCTATAATTCACCCCTCCACTTT. Translation: CASRISQGSYNSPLHF.

The chain carries TRBV11-2 and TRBJ2-7; D may be TRBD2 (5 bases). There are 14 residues in the CDR3. V was pared by 3 bases and J by 4 bases, with 13 bases between. The germline V gene has CDR1 SGHAT and CDR2 FQNNGV. DNA of the CDR3: TGTGCCAGCAGCTTCGCGCTAGCCAATTACGAGCAGTACTTC. This codes for CASSFALANYEQYF.

The chain links TRBV28 to TRBJ1-2; 7 positions match TRBD1. Germline assignment: CDR1 MDHEN and CDR2 SYDVKM. V shed 5 bases, J shed 5 bases, and the junction held 8 bases outside the gene matches. This CDR3 is 14 amino acids long. The CDR3 spells CASSRRTGEYGYTF. The CDR3 nucleotides read TGTGCCAGCAGTCGCCGGACAGGAGAGTATGGCTACACCTTC.

The gene calls are TRBV28 and TRBJ1-1; a weak D match, TRBD1 (6 bases). V was trimmed by 5 bases and J by 1 base, leaving 14 bases between them. The length of the CDR3 is 15 residues. The germline CDR1 and CDR2 sequences are MDHEN and SYDVKM. Here the CDR3 reads CASSPGGGQNTEAFF. In DNA form, the CDR3 reads TGTGCCAGCAGTCCCGGCGGGGGACAGAACACTGAAGCTTTCTTT.

V gene TRBV7-8 combines with J gene TRBJ2-1, with a weak D call TRBD2 (7 bases). The CDR3 length is 15 residues. Germline values: CDR1 SGHVS, CDR2 FQNEAQ. Trimming left V 2 bases short and J 5 bases short, with 13 bases between. The CDR3 protein is CASSLRGGTDNEQFF. CDR3 nucleotide sequence: TGTGCCAGCAGCTTAAGGGGGGGGACCGACAATGAGCAGTTCTTC. Supplemented by reference TRBV7-8 and TRBJ2-1, the full variable domain reads GAGVSQSPRYKVAKRGQDVALRCDPISGHVSLFWYQQALGQGPEFLTYFQNEAQLDKSGLPSDRFFAERPEGSVSTLKIQRTQQEDSAVYLCASSLRGGTDNEQFFGPGTRLTVL.

This chain joins TRBV13 and TRBJ2-5, with 8 bases identical to TRBD2. The CDR3 runs to 14 residues. Per germline, CDR1 PRHDT and CDR2 FYEKMQ (reference sequence). With 7 bases clipped from V and 7 bases from J, the junction kept 11 bases outside the gene matches. The CDR3 reads CASKSGSSLGTQYF. CDR3 coding DNA: TGTGCCAGCAAGAGCGGGAGCTCCCTCGGGACCCAGTACTTC.

This clone was found a few times. The chain couples TRBV5-4 to TRBJ1-3, with D perhaps TRBD1 (6 bases). The CDR3 length is 14 residues. Germline CDR1 reads SGHNT; CDR2 reads YYREEE (reference sequence). The germline V and J ends were trimmed by 4 bases and 3 bases, with 11 bases remaining between them. The CDR3 DNA is TGTGCCAGCAGCCCCGACAGGAATGGAAACACCATATATTTT. Translating it yields CASSPDRNGNTIYF.

V is TRBV28 and J is TRBJ1-2, with 7 bases that match TRBD1. The CDR3 spans 14 residues. V shed 6 bases, J shed 4 bases, and the junction held 8 bases outside the gene matches. Germline V CDR1 and CDR2: MDHEN, SYDVKM. CDR3 nucleotides: TGTGCCAGCAGCACAACAGGGGATAGCTATGGCTACACCTTC. It codes for CASSTTGDSYGYTF.

In this sample, this clone turned up a few times. The CDR3 DNA reads as TGTGCCAGCAGCAGACGGACAGGGGGAGCGATGAACACCGGGGAGCTGTTTTTT. Its translation: CASSRRTGGAMNTGELFF. The genes are TRBV5-6 and TRBJ2-2; 10 bases match TRBD1. Germline V gene lookup returns CDR1 SGHDT and CDR2 YYEEEE. J lost 1 base, V lost 4 bases, and 10 bases had no gene match. CDR3 length equals 18 residues. Combining the CDR3 with reference TRBV5-6 and TRBJ2-2 gives the whole variable domain DAGVTQSPTHLIKTRGQQVTLRCSPKSGHDTVSWYQQALGQGPQFIFQYYEEEERQRGNFPDRFSGHQFPNYSSELNVNALLLGDSALYLCASSRRTGGAMNTGELFFGEGSRLTVL.

In its sample, this clone was seen once. The rearrangement joins TRBV15 to TRBJ1-4; D not certain. Germline V gives CDR1 LNHNV, CDR2 YYDKDF (reference sequence). The length of the CDR3 is 15 residues. V gave up 0 bases and J gave up 6 bases, with 11 bases separating them. CDR3 in amino acids: CATSRDMATDEKLFF. CDR3 DNA: TGTGCCACCAGCAGAGATATGGCAACAGATGAAAAACTGTTTTTT.

The sample holds one count of this clone. The chain has TRBV4-2 and TRBJ2-1; weak D call: TRBD2 (6 bases). V was shortened by 2 bases and J by 5 bases, with 16 bases between the two germline ends. Germline assignment: CDR1 LGHNA and CDR2 YNFKEQ. The CDR3 consists of 16 residues. CDR3 sequence reads: CASSQNRGSGNNEQFF. Written as DNA, the CDR3 is TGTGCCAGCAGCCAAAACCGGGGGAGCGGAAACAATGAGCAGTTCTTC.

This clone showed up just once. V gene TRBV11-3 combines with J gene TRBJ2-7, with a tentative D call TRBD2 (6 bases). V was shortened by 4 bases and J by 7 bases, with 14 bases between the two germline ends. There are 13 residues in the CDR3. From germline, CDR1 is SGHNT and CDR2 YENEEA. The CDR3 loop is CASSSTRFGEQYF. Here the CDR3 DNA reads TGTGCCAGCAGCTCGACTAGGTTTGGTGAGCAGTACTTC.

CDR3 in amino acids: CASRLGQSSYNEQFF. The CDR3 region has the DNA TGTGCCAGCAGACTGGGACAAAGCTCCTACAATGAGCAGTTCTTC. This chain connects TRBV27 to TRBJ2-1; D might be TRBD1 (6 bases). V dropped 6 bases and J dropped 0 bases, with 12 bases sitting between them. The CDR3 is made up of 15 amino acids. Germline loops: CDR1 MNHEY, CDR2 SMNVEV (reference sequence).

On this clone: This CDR3 is also generated by other DNA sequences in the sample. J is TRBJ1-5 and V is TRBV2; 12 positions match TRBD1. Germline values: CDR1 SNHLY, CDR2 FYNNEI. This CDR3 is built from 14 residues. V lost 6 bases and J lost 6; bases outside the gene matches: 3. CDR3 sequence: CASSGTGGLQPQHF. The CDR3 nucleotides are TGTGCCAGCAGCGGGACAGGGGGCCTTCAGCCCCAGCATTTT.

The chain joins TRBV7-6 to TRBJ2-7; 9 nucleotides align to TRBD1. The CDR3 is made up of 16 amino acids. V was clipped by 5 bases and J by 2 bases; unmatched bases: 10. CDR1 is SGHVS and CDR2 is FNYEAQ in the germline V gene. CDR3 in amino acids: CASSPGAGQGPYEQYF. CDR3 coding DNA: TGTGCCAGCAGCCCTGGGGCCGGACAGGGGCCCTACGAGCAGTACTTC.

The chain links TRBV18 to TRBJ1-4, with D unresolved. The ends were cut back, 11 bases at V and 3 bases at J, with 10 bases in the middle. Per the germline V gene, CDR1 is KGHSH and CDR2 is LQKENI. The CDR3 sequence is 12 residues long. The CDR3 protein is CASNSPNEKLFF. Written as DNA, the CDR3 is TGTGCCTCCAACAGCCCTAATGAAAAACTGTTTTTT.

The chain recombines TRBV7-9 with TRBJ2-5; the D is unclear. V was pared by 3 bases and J by 4 bases, with 3 bases between. The CDR3 consists of 11 residues. Germline V gene sequence: CDR1 SEHNR, CDR2 FQNEAQ (reference sequence). The CDR3 spells CASSFGETQYF. The CDR3 coding sequence is TGTGCCAGCAGCTTCGGAGAGACCCAGTACTTC.

V is TRBV11-2 and J is TRBJ2-2, with 10 bases that match TRBD1. After removal of 5 bases from V and 5 bases from J, the junction contained 8 bases not matched to a gene. Per germline, CDR1 SGHAT and CDR2 FQNNGV. The CDR3 sequence is 16 residues long. CDR3 DNA: TGTGCCAGCAGCAGATTCCCGGGACAGGGGACCGGGGAGCTGTTTTTT. This translates into CASSRFPGQGTGELFF.

This clone was observed a single time. The rearrangement joins TRBV5-1 to TRBJ2-7; 10 positions agree with TRBD2. J lost 2 bases, V lost 6 bases, and 11 bases had no gene match. Germline V gene data show CDR1 as SGHRS and CDR2 as YFSETQ. The CDR3 is 16 amino acids. Here the CDR3 DNA reads TGCGCCAGCACCGCCTCGACTAGCGGGTTAGCCTACGAGCAGTACTTC. Translating it yields CASTASTSGLAYEQYF.

The chain joins TRBV29-1 to TRBJ2-4; a possible D gene is TRBD2 (5 bases). V gave up 3 bases and J gave up 0 bases, with 6 bases separating them. Germline V CDR1 and CDR2: SQVTM, ANQGSEA. The CDR3 spans 13 residues. CDR3 residues: CSVEGRAKNIQYF. The DNA for the CDR3 is TGCAGCGTTGAGGGGAGAGCCAAAAACATTCAGTACTTC.

V is TRBV6-2 or TRBV6-3 and J is TRBJ2-3; no clear D. Trimming removed 2 bases at V and 5 bases at J, with 17 bases between. The CDR3 has 16 residues. CDR1 and CDR2 (germline): MNHEY, SVGEGT. CDR3 bases: TGTGCCAGCAGTTACGACGGCAGGCTCGTAAGAGATACGCAGTATTTT. Amino acid sequence: CASSYDGRLVRDTQYF.

The V gene is TRBV14, the J gene TRBJ2-5, with 9 bases fitting TRBD1. V dropped 4 bases and J dropped 5; count of bases not matched to a gene: 11. The germline V gene encodes CDR1 SGHDN and CDR2 FVKESK. CDR3 length: 16 amino acids. The CDR3 reads CASSRPPGQGGETQYF. CDR3 nucleotide sequence: TGTGCCAGCAGCCGCCCCCCGGGACAGGGAGGGGAGACCCAGTACTTC.

This clone was seen once. The chain uses TRBV18 and TRBJ2-2; D unresolved. Germline V gene sequence: CDR1 KGHSH, CDR2 LQKENI. Deletions cut 3 bases from V and 0 bases from J, with 11 bases between. The CDR3 contains 16 residues. CDR3 DNA sequence: TGTGCCAGCTCACCCTCGACATACGCGAACACCGGGGAGCTGTTTTTT. It encodes CASSPSTYANTGELFF.

This clone was picked up a small number of times. The chain has TRBV28 and TRBJ1-5; D remains ambiguous. Per germline, CDR1 MDHEN and CDR2 SYDVKM. Trimming left V 4 bases short and J 6 bases short, with 13 bases between. The CDR3 runs 14 residues. The CDR3 sequence is CASSWRGLGQPQHF. The DNA for the CDR3 is TGTGCCAGCAGTTGGCGGGGATTGGGTCAGCCCCAGCATTTT. Variable domain in full (rest from reference TRBV28 and TRBJ1-5): DVKVTQSSRYLVKRTGEKVFLECVQDMDHENMFWYRQDPGLGLRLIYFSYDVKMKEKGDIPEGYSVSREKKERFSLILESASTNQTSMYLCASSWRGLGQPQHFGDGTRLSIL.

The chain has TRBV5-4 and TRBJ2-1; tentative D call: TRBD2 (5 bases). The CDR3 is made up of 14 amino acids. The ends were cut back, 2 bases at V and 6 bases at J, with 12 bases in the middle. Germline V gene data show CDR1 as SGHNT and CDR2 as YYREEE (reference sequence). The CDR3 sequence: CASSLRPRANEQFF. CDR3 coding DNA: TGTGCCAGCAGCTTAAGGCCGCGGGCCAATGAGCAGTTCTTC.

As DNA, the CDR3 is TGTGCCAGCAGCCTAGGGGGGACGGGAGGGTTGAACACTGAAGCTTTCTTT. Protein product: CASSLGGTGGLNTEAFF. This rearrangement joins TRBV3-1 (or the pseudogene TRBV3-2) to TRBJ1-1; TRBD1 is a possible D gene (6 bases). CDR3 length: 17 residues. V gave up 4 bases and J gave up 0 bases, with 18 bases separating them. From germline, CDR1 is LGHDT and CDR2 YNNKEL (reference sequence).